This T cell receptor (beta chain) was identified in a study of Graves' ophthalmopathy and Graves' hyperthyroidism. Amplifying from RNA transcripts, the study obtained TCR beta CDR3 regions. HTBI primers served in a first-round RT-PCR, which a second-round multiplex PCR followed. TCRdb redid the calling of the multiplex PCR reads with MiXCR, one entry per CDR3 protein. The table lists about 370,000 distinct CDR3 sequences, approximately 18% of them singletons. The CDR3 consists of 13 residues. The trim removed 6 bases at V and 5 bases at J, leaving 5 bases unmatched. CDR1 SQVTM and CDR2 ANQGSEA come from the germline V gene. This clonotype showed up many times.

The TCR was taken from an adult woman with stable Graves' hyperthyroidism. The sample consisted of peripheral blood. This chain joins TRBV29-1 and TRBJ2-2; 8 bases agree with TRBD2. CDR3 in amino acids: CSVRTSNTGELFF. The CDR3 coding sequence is TGCAGCGTAAGGACTAGCAATACCGGGGAGCTGTTTTTT.